This TCR beta chain was captured in a study of cytomegalovirus exposure and HLA in healthy donors. Study-level background: From around 180 million T cells, an earlier analysis saw 90 million to 130 million unique TCR beta sequences.

This clone was observed a single time. What it recognizes is unknown. This PCR relied on a set of 60 Vbeta primers and 13 Jbeta primers. Study processing details: An analysis performed later counted about 80 million unique TCR beta chains (roughly 11 million of them shared). Method: immunoSEQ multiplex PCR; TCRdb's copy keeps in-frame clones and lacks some. The DNA gave D and trimming, while V, J and clone size come from that table. This table has over 75,000 clones, around 64% appearing once. Study-wide points: The records held CMV serostatus as the only immune exposure information. An analysis done earlier found most TCR beta V segments productive about 87% or about 30% of the time.

CDR3 length equals 15 residues. With 3 bases removed from V and 2 bases from J, the gap between germline ends came to 11 bases. Per the germline V gene, CDR1 is GTSNPN and CDR2 is SVGIG (reference sequence). Sequencing used PBMCs. The rearrangement links TRBV30 to TRBJ2-6; D is ambiguous. This TCR was recovered from a man aged 25 to 45 in good health and CMV-seronegative. CDR3 bases: TGTGCCTGGAGCCCGGGTCCCCCTGGGGCCAACGTCCTGACTTTC. Translated: CAWSPGPPGANVLTF.